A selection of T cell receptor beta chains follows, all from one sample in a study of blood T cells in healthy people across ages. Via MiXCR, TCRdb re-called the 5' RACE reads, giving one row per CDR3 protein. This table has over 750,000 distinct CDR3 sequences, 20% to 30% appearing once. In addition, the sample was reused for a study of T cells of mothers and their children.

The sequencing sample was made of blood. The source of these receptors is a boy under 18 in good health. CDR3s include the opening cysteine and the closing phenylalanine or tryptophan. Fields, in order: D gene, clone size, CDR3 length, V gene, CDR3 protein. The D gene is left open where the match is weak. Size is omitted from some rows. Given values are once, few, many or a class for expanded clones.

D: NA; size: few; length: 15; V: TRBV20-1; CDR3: CSARGDSVKQETQYF
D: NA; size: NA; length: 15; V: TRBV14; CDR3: CASSQVDTKKETQYF
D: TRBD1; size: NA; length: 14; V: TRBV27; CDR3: CASRPGQGLGEQFF
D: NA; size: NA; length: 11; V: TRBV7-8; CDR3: CASRYTRTQYF
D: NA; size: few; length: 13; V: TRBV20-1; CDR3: CSASTRDYNEQFF
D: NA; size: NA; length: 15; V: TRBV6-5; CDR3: CASRRTLVLNEKLFF
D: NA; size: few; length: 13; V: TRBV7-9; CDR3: CASSYTDRYEQYF
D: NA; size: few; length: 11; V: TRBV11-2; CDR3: CASSYIGEAFF
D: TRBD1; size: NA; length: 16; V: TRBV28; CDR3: CASSPTDRGRNTEAFF
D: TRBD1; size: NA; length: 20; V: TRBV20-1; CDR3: CSARDRRGQVTGDKSYGYTF
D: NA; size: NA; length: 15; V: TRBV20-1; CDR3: CSASLPQRGTDTQYF
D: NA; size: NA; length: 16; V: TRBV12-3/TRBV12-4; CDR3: CASSLEGPHNTGELFF
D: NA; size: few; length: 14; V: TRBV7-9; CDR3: CASSFLMVADTQYF
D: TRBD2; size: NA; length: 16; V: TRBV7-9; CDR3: CASSLAGLAATGELFF
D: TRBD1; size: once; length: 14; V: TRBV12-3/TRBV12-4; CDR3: CASSGTGQTTPEYF
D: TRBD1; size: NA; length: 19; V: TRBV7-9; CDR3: CASSLASGWQGASDYGYTF
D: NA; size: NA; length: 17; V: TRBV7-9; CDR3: CASSLNWAGARSYEQYF
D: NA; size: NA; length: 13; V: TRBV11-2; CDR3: CASSLEEATTQYF
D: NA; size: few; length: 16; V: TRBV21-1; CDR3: CASSNGTLVGNQPQHF
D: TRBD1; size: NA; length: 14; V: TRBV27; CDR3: CASSPGTGSDEQYF
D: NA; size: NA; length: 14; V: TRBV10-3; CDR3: CAISESPSGFEQFF
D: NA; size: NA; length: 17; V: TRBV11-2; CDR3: CASSLEGRGSWGDTQYF
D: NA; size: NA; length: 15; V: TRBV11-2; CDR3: CASSLFGGLTDTQYF
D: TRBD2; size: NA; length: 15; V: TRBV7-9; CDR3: CASPGTSGGYNEQFF
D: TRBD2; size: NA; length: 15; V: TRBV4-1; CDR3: CASSQDAGGGYEQYF
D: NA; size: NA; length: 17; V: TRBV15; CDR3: CATSRADRVGSFYEQYF
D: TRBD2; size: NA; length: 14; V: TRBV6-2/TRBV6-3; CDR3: CASGLAGGQFEQFF
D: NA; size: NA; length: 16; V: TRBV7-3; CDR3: CASSLKYATRVYEQYF
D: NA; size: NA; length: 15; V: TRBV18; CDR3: CASSPGRQTSDTQYF
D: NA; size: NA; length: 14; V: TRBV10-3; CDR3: CAISESPRNYEQYF
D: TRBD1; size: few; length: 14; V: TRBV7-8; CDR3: CASSLTDRGPTQYF
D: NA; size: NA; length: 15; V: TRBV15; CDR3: CATSRDRRKQETQYF
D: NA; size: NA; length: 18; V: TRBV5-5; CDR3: CASSREVISAYSNYGYTF
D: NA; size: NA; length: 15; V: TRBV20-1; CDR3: CSASQITGSRYEQYF
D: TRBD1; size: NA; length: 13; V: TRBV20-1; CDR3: CSAGDSAEYGYTF
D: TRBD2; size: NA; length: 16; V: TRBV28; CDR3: CASRQRGLAGEQTQYF
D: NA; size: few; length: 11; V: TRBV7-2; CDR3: CASSPFSEQFF
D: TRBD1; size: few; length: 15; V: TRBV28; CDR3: CASSFGPGGRKTQYF
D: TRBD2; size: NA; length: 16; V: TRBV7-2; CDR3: CASSAYAGGSSYEQYF
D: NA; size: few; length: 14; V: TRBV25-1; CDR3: CASSGGQLGNEQFF
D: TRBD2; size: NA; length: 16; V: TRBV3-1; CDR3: CASSQALAGVPYEQYF
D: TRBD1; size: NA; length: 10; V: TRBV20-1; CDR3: CSASGQGATF
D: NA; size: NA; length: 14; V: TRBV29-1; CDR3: CSVAGMSTKNIQYF
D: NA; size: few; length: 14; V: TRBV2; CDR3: CASSGGGTGNTIYF
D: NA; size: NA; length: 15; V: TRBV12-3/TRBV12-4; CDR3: CASSWSIEYQETQYF
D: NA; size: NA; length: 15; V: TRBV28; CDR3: CASCGWRVGPYEQYF
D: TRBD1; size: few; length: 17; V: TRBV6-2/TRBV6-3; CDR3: CASSYSTNLQGKYGYTF
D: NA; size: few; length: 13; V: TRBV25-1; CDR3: CASSEGLPNEQFF
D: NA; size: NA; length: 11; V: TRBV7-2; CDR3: CASSSWGEQYF
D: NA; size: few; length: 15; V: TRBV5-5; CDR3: CASSLMGREVEKLFF
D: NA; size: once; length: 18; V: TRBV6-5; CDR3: CASSYVSPGTQSSYEQYF
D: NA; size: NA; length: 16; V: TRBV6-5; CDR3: CASSYPRGRDTDTQYF
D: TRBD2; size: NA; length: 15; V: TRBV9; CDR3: CASSAGTSGMETQYF
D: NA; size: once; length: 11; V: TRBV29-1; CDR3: CSHVSNTEAFF
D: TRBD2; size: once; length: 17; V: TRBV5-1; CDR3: CASSLVPSTGGLSEQFF
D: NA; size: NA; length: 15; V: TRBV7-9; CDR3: CASSFDTSSYNEQFF
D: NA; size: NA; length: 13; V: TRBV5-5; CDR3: CASSCGSNQPQHF
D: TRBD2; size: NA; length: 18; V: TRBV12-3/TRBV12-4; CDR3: CASSQEGGTSGPQETQYF
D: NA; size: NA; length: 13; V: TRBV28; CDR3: CASSFGVINTQYF